This TCR beta chain originates from a study of blood T cells in healthy people across ages (dated by TCRdb to between 2015 and 2016). A note on the overall study: In model experiments, template switching captured roughly one uniquely barcoded TCR beta cDNA molecule for every two T cells. Age-related changes in TCR beta repertoire diversity were measured in the study by deep sequencing normalized with unique cDNA molecular identifiers. To avoid experimental bias, donors of different ages were distributed randomly across sequencing lanes. Using the same blood draw, the study looked at two additional independent replicas of 1 million unique cDNA reads for two donors, one aged 18 to 29 and the other aged 80 or older. Four age groups were formed from the donors: young (average 16 years), middle-aged (just under 40), aged (over 55) and long-lived (82). Beyond this particular receptor, the publication reports: The percentage of naive T cells measured by flow cytometry correlated strongly with observed TCR beta diversity. The long-lived group showed more naive CD4+ T cells, fewer expanded clones and increased TCR diversity than the aged group, suggesting age selection. Bulk unsorted PBMC profiling prevented conclusive comparison of naive and antigen-experienced compartments. The CMV infection status of donors was not known, potentially confounding age-related changes in expanded clonotypes. Estimates of total diversity from one million sequenced T cells were regarded as lower bounds and underestimates. Observed TCR beta diversity per million T cells fell roughly linearly with age, and a significant reduction was already apparent by age roughly 40.

The table lists this clonotype with a few counts. No cognate antigen has been identified for it. Per-base qualities were not stored, and no clone one base away is much larger. The method was 5' RACE. The data were produced on an Illumina HiSeq 2500. A second roughly 6 to 12 cycle PCR used a sample-barcoded 5' primer and a J-beta primer mix. A template-switch 5' adaptor carrying 12 random nucleotides introduced a unique molecular identifier onto each TCR beta cDNA molecule. At least 2.5 million CDR3-containing paired-end reads were obtained from each sample. The Mint cDNA synthesis kit, primed by a TRBC-specific oligonucleotide, was used to synthesize first-strand cDNA from all RNA. All cDNA was treated with uracil-DNA glycosylase and then went through a first 18-cycle PCR with the universal primers M1SS and BC2_uni_R. On the study's bioinformatics: For normalization, 1 million high-quality reads were randomly selected from each sample, with every read carrying a distinct molecular identifier. Instead of being binned into consensus sequences, reads with shared molecular identifiers were discarded. MiTCR, run with a Q25 quality threshold and the strictest error-elimination algorithm, handled CDR3 identification, clonotype clustering and error correction. A nonparametric unseen species model with Euler transformation was used to estimate a lower bound on total TCR beta diversity. The raw public data were reprocessed by TCRdb itself: fastp quality trimming at Q25, MiXCR clonotype calling, in-frame beta chains only. Rows with one shared CDR3 protein collapse into an entry with the most common genes and DNA. It is TCRdb's table, rather than the study itself, that gives the V and J calls and clone size. The table for this sample lists some 700,000 distinct CDR3 sequences; roughly two fifths of them were counted only once. Approximately 22% of the sample goes to the ten largest clones.

The approximately 41 donors, aged about 6 to 100 years, were systemically healthy Caucasian individuals from Russia. Around 10 milliliters of peripheral blood were drawn from each donor into EDTA-treated Vacutainer tubes. Ficoll-Paque density-gradient centrifugation was used to isolate PBMCs, with at least 6 million per sample. Trizol reagent was used to extract total RNA from the PBMCs, yielding at least 6 micrograms per sample. For every donor, an aliquot of PBMCs went through flow cytometry to measure the percentages of naive CD45RAhigh/CD27high T cells. The sample consisted of blood. The clonotype was recovered from a woman aged 60 to 75 in good health.

Here is the DNA: TGCGCCAGCTATGATGGGGGGGGGAACACAGATACGCAGTATTTT. Translated, it reads CASYDGGGNTDTQYF. The V and J genes are TRBV5-1 and TRBJ2-3, with 7 bases in between that match TRBD2. Taken from cysteine to phenylalanine, the CDR3 has 15 residues. Only the CDR3 DNA is retained, 45 bases long and in frame from the first base. From the germline V gene, CDR1 is SGHRS and CDR2 is YFSETQ. V is cut back by 7 bases and J by 2 bases, with 10 bases in the junction unmatched.